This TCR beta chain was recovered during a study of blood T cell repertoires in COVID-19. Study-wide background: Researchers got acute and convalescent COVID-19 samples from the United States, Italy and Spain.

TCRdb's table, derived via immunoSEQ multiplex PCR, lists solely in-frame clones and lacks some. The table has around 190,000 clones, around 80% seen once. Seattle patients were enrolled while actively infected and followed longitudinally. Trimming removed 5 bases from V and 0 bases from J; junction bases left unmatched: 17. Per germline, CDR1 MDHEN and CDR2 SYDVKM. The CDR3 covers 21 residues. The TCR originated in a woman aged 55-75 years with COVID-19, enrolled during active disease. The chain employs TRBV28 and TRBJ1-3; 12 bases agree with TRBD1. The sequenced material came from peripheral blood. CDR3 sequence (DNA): TGTGCCAGCAGTCCCCCTTCCCGGGACAGGGGGCTATACGACTCTGGAAACACCATATATTTT. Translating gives CASSPPSRDRGLYDSGNTIYF.